The present TCR beta chain was sequenced within a study of regulatory T cells in long-lasting Graves disease. About the study: New Graves' disease cases had less than 3 months of antithyroid drugs.

J was trimmed by 8 bases and V by 3 bases; bases with no gene match: 13. The CDR3 totals 16 residues. The germline V gene has CDR1 MNHEY and CDR2 SVGEGT. This clonotype occurred many times. Documented time point: newly diagnosed GD, antithyroid drugs for less than 3 months. PBMC-derived RNA was used for the TCR library. Arm-PCR of CDR3 regions and iRepertoire HTBI primers were used to build TCR beta libraries. TCRdb called the multiplex PCR reads again in MiXCR, with one record for every CDR3 protein. The data hold about 540,000 distinct CDR3 sequences, with about 14% observed a single time. The sample was also reused in another study, on T cells in Graves' hyperthyroidism and ophthalmopathy. That paper states: The majority of expanded thyroid clonotypes above 0.001 also appeared in blood.

The sequencing here drew on peripheral blood mononuclear cells (PBMCs), taken at new diagnosis, from a patient treated with antithyroid drugs. The rearrangement links TRBV6-2 or TRBV6-3 to TRBJ2-1, with 7 bases aligning to TRBD2. The sequence derives from a man younger than 45 with Graves disease. The CDR3 coding sequence is TGTGCCAGCAGTTATCCCCGACTAGCACACCCGGATGAGCAGTTCTTC. Amino acid sequence: CASSYPRLAHPDEQFF.